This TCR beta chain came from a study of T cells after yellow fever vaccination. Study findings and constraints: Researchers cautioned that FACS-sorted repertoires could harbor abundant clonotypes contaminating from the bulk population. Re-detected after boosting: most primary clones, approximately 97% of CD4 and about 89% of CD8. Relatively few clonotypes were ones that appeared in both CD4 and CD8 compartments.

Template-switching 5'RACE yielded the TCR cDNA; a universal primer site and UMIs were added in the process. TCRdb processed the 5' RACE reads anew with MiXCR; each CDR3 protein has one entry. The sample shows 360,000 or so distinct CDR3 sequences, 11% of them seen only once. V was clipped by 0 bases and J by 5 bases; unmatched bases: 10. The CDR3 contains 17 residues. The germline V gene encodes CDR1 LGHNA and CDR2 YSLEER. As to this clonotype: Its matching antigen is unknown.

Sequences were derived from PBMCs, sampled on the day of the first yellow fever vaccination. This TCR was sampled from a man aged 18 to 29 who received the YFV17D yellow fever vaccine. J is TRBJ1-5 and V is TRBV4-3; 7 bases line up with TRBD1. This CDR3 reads CASSQDWADRQDQPQHF. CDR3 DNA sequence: TGCGCCAGCAGCCAAGATTGGGCGGACAGGCAGGATCAGCCCCAGCATTTT.